The source of this T cell receptor (beta chain) is a study of blood T cells in healthy people across ages. Study-level results: Unsorted PBMC material precluded a definitive naive versus antigen-experienced comparison. Per million T cells, the diversity of TCR beta decreased roughly linearly as age advanced. Long-lived donors had more naive CD4+ cells and higher diversity than aged donors.

Germline CDR1 MNHEY, CDR2 SMNVEV (reference sequence). The ends were cut back, 5 bases at V and 8 bases at J, with 10 bases in the middle. There are 12 residues in the CDR3. Together with a sample-barcoded 5' primer, a J-beta primer mix was included in a second PCR lasting roughly 7 to 11 cycles. Via MiXCR, TCRdb re-called the 5' RACE reads, giving one row per CDR3 protein. The table lists over 1,500,000 distinct CDR3 sequences, 39% of them singletons. Remarks on this clonotype: The target antigen is unknown.

J is TRBJ2-1 and V is TRBV27; D is ambiguous. Sequencing was carried out using blood. The TCR originated in a human donor in good health. The CDR3 DNA reads as TGTGCCAGCAGTCCAACAACTGATGAGCAGTTCTTC. Residues: CASSPTTDEQFF.